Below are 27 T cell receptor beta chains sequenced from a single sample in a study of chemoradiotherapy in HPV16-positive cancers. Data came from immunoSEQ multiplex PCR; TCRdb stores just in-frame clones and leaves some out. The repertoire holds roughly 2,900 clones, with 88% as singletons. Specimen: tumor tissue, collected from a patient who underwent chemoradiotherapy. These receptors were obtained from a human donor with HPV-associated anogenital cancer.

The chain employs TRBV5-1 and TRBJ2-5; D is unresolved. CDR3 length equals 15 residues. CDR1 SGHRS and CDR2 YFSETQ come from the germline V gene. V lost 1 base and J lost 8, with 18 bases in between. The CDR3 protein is CASSLQSGLASTQYF. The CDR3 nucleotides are TGCGCCAGCAGCTTGCAATCGGGCCTGGCGAGCACCCAGTACTTC.

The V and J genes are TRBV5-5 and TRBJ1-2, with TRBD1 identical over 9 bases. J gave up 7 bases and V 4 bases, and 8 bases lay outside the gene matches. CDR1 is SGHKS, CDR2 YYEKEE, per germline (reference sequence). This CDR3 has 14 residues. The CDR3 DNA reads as TGTGCCAGCAGCGAGCCGGGACAGGGCGTTGGCTACACCTTC. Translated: CASSEPGQGVGYTF.

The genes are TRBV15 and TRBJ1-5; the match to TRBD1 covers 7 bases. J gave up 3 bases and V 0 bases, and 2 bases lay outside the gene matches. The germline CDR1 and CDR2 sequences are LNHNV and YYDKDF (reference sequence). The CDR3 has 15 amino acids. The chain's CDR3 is CATSREDRDNQPQHF. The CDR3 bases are TGTGCCACCAGCAGAGAAGACAGGGACAATCAGCCCCAGCATTTT.

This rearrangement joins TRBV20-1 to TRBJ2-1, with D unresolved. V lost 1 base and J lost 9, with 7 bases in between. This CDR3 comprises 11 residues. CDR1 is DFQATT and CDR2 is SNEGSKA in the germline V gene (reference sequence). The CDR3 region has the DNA TGCAGTGCTAGAGGTTATGGTGAGCAGTTCTTC. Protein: CSARGYGEQFF.

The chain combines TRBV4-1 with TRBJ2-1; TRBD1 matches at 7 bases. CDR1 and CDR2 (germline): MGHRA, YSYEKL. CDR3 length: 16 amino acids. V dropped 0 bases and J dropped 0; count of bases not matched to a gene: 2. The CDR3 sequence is CASSQDWTGSYNEQFF. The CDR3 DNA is TGCGCCAGCAGCCAAGATTGGACAGGCTCCTACAATGAGCAGTTCTTC.

This CDR3 is CASSLIQGSGYSNQPQHF. The DNA of the CDR3 is TGTGCCAGCAGTTTAATACAGGGGTCAGGATATAGCAATCAGCCCCAGCATTTT. This chain links TRBV28 with TRBJ1-5, with 7 bases aligning to TRBD1. Trimming removed 2 bases from V and 0 bases from J; junction bases left unmatched: 10. Germline CDR1 is MDHEN and CDR2 is SYDVKM. The CDR3 has 18 amino acids.

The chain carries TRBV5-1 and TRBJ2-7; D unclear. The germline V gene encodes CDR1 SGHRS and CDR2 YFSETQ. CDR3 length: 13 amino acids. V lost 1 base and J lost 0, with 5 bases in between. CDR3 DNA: TGCGCCAGCAGCTTGTCGAACTCCTACGAGCAGTACTTC. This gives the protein CASSLSNSYEQYF.

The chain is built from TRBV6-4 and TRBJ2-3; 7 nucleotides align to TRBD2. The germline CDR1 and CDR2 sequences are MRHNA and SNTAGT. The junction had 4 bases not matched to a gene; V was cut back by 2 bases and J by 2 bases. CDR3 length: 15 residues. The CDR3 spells CASSDGGGATDTQYF. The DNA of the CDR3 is TGTGCCAGCAGTGACGGGGGGGGAGCCACAGATACGCAGTATTTT.

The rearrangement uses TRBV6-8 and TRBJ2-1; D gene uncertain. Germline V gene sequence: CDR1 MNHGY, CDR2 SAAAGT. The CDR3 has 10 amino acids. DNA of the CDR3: TGTGCAGCCCCTTGGTATGAGCAGTTCTTC. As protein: CAAPWYEQFF.

The DNA for the CDR3 is TGCAGCGTTGGACAGGGAAGCACAGATACGCAGTATTTT. Protein product: CSVGQGSTDTQYF. The chain employs TRBV29-1 and TRBJ2-3, with 7 bases lining up with TRBD1. Trimming removed 4 bases from V and 0 bases from J; junction bases left unmatched: 1. Germline-derived CDR1 and CDR2 are SQVTM and ANQGSEA. The CDR3 runs to 13 residues.

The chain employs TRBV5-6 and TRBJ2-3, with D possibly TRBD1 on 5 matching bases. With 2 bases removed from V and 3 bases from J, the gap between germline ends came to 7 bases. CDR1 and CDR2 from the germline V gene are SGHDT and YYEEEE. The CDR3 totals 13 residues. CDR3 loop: CASSLGATDTQYF. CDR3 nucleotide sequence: TGTGCCAGCAGCTTAGGGGCTACAGATACGCAGTATTTT.

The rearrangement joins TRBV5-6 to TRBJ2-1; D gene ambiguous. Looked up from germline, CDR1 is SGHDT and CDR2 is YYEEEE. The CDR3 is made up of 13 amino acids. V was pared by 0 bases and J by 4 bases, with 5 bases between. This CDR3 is CASSLDLYNEQFF. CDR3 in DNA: TGTGCCAGCAGCTTGGATCTTTACAATGAGCAGTTCTTC.

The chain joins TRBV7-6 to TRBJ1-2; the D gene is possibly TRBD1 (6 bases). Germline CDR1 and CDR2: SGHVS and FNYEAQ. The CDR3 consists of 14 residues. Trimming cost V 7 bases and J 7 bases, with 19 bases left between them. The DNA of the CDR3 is TGTGCCAGCACCCAACTTGGAGGGGGAGCTGGCTACACCTTC. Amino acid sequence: CASTQLGGGAGYTF.

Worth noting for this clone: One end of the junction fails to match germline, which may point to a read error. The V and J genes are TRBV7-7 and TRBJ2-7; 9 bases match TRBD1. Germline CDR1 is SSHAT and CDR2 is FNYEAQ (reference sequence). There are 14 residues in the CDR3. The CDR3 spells CASSEQGAAYEQYF. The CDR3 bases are TGTGCTAGCAGCGAACAGGGGGCGGCCTACGAGCAGTACTTC.

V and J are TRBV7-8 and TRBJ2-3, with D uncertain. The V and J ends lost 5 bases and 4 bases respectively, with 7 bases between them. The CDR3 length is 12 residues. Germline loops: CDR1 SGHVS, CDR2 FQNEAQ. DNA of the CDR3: TGTGCCAGCAGCACGACGGCAGATACGCAGTATTTT. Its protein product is CASSTTADTQYF.

CDR3 coding DNA: TGCGCCAGCAGCTTAGACGACCCAGGGTATCAGCCCCAGCATTTT. As protein: CASSLDDPGYQPQHF. The chain combines TRBV5-1 with TRBJ1-5; TRBD1 might be the D (5 bases). This CDR3 has 15 residues. The V gene's germline CDR1 is SGHRS and CDR2 YFSETQ. Between the trimmed V and J ends, which lost 2 bases and 5 bases, there was a span of 14 bases.

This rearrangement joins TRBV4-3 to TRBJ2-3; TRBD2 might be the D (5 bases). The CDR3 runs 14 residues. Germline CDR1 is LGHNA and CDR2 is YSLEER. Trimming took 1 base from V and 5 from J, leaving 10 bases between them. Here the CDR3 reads CASSQVSSGDTQYF. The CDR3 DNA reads TGCGCCAGCAGCCAAGTATCAAGCGGAGATACGCAGTATTTT.

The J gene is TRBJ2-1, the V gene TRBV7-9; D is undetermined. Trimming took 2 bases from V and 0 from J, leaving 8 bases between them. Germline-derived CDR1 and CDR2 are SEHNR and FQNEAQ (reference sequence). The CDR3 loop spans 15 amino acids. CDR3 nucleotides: TGTGCCAGCAGCTTATCAGAAAGCTCCTACAATGAGCAGTTCTTC. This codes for CASSLSESSYNEQFF.

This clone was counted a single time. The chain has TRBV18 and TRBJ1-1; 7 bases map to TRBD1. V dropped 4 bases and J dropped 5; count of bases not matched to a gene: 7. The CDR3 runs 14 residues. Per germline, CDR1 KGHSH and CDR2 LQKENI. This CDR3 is CASSLKRQGTEAFF. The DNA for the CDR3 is TGTGCCAGCTCACTGAAAAGACAGGGTACTGAAGCTTTCTTT.

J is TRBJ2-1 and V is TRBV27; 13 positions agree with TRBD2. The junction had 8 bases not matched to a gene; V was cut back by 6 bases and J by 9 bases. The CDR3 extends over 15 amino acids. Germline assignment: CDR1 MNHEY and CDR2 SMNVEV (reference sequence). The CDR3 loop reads CASSRTSGRVGEQFF. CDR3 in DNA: TGTGCCAGCAGCCGCACTAGCGGGAGGGTCGGTGAGCAGTTCTTC.

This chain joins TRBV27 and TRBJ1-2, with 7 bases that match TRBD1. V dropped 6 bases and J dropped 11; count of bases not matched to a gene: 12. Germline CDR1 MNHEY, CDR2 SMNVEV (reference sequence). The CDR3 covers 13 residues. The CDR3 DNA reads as TGTGCCAGCAGCCAGGGGGTCGCAAGGTGGTACACCTTC. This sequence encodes CASSQGVARWYTF.

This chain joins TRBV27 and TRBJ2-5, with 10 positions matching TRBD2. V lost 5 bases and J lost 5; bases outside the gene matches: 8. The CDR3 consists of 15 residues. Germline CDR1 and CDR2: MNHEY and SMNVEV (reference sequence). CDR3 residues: CASSRSGGVRETQYF. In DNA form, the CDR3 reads TGTGCCAGCAGTCGAAGCGGGGGGGTTCGGGAGACCCAGTACTTC.

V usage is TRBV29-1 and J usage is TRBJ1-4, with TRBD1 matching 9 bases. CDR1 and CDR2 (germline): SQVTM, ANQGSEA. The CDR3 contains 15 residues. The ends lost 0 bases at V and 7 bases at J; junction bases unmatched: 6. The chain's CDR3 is CSVEDQNRGPEKLFF. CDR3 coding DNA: TGCAGCGTTGAAGATCAGAACAGGGGGCCTGAAAAACTGTTTTTT.

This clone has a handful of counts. CDR3 sequence (DNA): TGTGCCAGCAGCTTATCGGGTACAAGCCCGATTAATGAGCAGTTCTTC. As protein: CASSLSGTSPINEQFF. The V gene is TRBV7-9, the J gene TRBJ2-1; D is undetermined. CDR1 SEHNR and CDR2 FQNEAQ come from the germline V gene (reference sequence). This CDR3 spans 16 amino acids. V was clipped by 2 bases and J by 7 bases, with 18 bases between them.

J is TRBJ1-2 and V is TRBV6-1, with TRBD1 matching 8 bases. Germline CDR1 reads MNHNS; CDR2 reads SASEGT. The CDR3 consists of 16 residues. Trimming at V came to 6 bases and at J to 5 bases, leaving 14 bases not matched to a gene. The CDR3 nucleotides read TGTGCCAGCAGCGAAACCGACAGGGGACTATTTTATGGCTACACCTTC. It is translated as CASSETDRGLFYGYTF.

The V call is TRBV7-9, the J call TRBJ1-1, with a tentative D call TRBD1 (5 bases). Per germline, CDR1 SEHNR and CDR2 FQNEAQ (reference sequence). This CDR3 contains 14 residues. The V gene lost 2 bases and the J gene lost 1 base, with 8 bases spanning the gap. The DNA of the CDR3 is TGTGCCAGCAGCTTACCGGGGCCGAACACTGAAGCTTTCTTT. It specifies CASSLPGPNTEAFF.

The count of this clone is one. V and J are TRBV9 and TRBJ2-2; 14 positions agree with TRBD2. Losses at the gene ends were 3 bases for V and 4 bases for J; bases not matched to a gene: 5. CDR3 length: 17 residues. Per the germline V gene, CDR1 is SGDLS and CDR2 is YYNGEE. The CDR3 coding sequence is TGTGCCAGCAGCGCCCCGACTAGCGGGGGGGGCACCGGGGAGCTGTTTTTT. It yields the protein CASSAPTSGGGTGELFF.